This T cell receptor (beta chain) was obtained from a study of cytomegalovirus exposure and HLA in healthy donors. This CDR3 spans 16 amino acids. The junction had 11 bases not matched to a gene; V was cut back by 4 bases and J by 5 bases. Germline loops: CDR1 MGHRA, CDR2 YSYEKL. It was with 60 Vbeta and 13 Jbeta primers that the PCR ran. The protocol was immunoSEQ multiplex PCR, while the TCRdb copy is restricted to in-frame clones and leaves out a portion. This sample carries approximately 200,000 clones, about 84% of them seen once, and the ten largest clones take about 1.2%. This clone appeared once.

This chain joins TRBV4-1 and TRBJ1-5; TRBD1 matches 7 bases. This TCR came from a human donor in good health. The sequenced material came from PBMCs. In nucleotides, the CDR3 is TGCGCCAGCAGCCCAGAGACATTAGGGGGCCATCAGCCCCAGCATTTT. Protein sequence: CASSPETLGGHQPQHF.